This TCR beta chain was retrieved from a study of spatial heterogeneity in lung cancer. This clonotype was seen ten or more times. Its antigen is currently unknown. Whole-study findings and limits: It was found that expanded intratumoral alpha and beta TCR counts tracked tumor mutation counts.

The V gene's germline CDR1 is SNHLY and CDR2 FYNNEI. CDR3 length: 14 amino acids. V trimming: 5 bases; J trimming: 8 bases; junction bases outside the gene matches: 5. Every TCR cDNA molecule bore a unique molecular identifier. A single record per CDR3 protein comes from TCRdb applying MiXCR to the 5' RACE reads. The repertoire holds some 100,000 distinct CDR3 sequences, with about 4.6% as singletons. Time point in this sample: sample taken at primary tumor resection. This specimen consisted of lung tumor tissue, obtained at surgery. This rearrangement joins TRBV2 to TRBJ1-4; TRBD1 matches 10 bases. The receptor comes from a male donor with early-stage non-small cell lung cancer. DNA of the CDR3: TGTGCCAGCAGTTCGGACAGGGGGGAGGAAAAACTGTTTTTT. Translation gives CASSSDRGEEKLFF.